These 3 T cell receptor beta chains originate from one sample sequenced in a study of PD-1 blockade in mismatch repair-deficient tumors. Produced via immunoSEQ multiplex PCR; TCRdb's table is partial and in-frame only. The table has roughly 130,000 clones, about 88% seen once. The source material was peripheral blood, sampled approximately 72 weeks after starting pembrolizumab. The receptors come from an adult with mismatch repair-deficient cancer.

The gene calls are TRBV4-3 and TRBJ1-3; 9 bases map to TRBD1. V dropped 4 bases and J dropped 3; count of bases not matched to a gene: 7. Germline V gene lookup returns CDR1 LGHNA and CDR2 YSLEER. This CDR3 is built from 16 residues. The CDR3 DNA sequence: TGCGCCAGCAGCCCCCGGACAGGGGCGAGTGGAAACACCATATATTTT. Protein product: CASSPRTGASGNTIYF.

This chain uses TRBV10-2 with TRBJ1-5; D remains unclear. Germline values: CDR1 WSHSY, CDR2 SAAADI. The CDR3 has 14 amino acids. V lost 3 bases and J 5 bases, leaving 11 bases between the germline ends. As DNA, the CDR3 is TGCGCCAGCAGTGATGGATTCGGCGATCAGCCCCAGCATTTT. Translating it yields CASSDGFGDQPQHF.

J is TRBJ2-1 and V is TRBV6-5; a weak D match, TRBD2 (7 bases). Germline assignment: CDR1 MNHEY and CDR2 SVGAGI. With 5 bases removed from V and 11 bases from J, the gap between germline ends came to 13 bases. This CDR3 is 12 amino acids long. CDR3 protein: CASSTLGGQQFF. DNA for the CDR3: TGTGCCAGCAGTACCCTCGGGGGGCAGCAGTTCTTC.